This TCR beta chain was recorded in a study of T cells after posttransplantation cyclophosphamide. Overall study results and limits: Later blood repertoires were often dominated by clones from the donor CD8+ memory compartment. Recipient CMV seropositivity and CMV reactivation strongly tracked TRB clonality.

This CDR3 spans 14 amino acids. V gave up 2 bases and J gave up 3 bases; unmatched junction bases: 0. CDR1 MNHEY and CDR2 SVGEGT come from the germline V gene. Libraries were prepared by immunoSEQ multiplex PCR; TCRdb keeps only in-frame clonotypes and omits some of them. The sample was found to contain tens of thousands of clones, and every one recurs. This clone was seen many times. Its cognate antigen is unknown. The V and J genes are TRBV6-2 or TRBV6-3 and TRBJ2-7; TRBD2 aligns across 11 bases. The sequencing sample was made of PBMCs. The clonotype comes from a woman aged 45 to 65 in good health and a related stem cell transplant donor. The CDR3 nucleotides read TGTGCCAGCAGTTACACTAGCGGGAGCTACGAGCAGTACTTC. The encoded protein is CASSYTSGSYEQYF.